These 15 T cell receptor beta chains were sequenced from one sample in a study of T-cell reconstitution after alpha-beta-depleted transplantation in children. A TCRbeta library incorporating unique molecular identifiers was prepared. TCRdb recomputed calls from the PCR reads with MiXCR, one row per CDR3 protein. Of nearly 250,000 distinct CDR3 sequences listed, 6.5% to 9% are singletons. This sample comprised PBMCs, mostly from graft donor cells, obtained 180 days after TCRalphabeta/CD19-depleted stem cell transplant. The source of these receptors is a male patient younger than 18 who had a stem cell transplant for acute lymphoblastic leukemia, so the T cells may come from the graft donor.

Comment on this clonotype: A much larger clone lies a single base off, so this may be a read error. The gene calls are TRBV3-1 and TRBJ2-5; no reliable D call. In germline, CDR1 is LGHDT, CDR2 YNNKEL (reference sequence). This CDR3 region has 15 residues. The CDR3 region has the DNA TGTGCCAGCTGCCAGGATGATCGGTCGAGGGAGACCCAGTACTTC. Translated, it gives CASCQDDRSRETQYF.

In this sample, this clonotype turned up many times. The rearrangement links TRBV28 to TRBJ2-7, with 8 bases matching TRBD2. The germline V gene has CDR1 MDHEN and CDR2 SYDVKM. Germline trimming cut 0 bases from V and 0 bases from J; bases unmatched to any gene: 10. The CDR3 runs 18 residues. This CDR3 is CASSLWPPSSGPSYEQYF. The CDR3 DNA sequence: TGTGCCAGCAGTTTATGGCCCCCCTCTAGCGGGCCCTCCTACGAGCAGTACTTC.

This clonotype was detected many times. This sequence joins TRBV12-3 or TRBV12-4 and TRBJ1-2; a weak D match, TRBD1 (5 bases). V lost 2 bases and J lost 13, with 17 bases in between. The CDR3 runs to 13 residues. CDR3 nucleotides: TGTGCCAGCAGTTTAAGGGACGGGGCCCCCACCACCTTC. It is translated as CASSLRDGAPTTF.

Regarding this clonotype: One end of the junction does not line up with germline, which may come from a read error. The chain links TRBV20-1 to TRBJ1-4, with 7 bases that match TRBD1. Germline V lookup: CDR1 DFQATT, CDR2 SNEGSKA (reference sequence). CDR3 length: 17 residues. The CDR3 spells CCAAPGTAILNNEKLFF. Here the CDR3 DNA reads TGCTGTGCCGCCCCCGGGACAGCCATTCTCAATAATGAAAAACTGTTTTTT.

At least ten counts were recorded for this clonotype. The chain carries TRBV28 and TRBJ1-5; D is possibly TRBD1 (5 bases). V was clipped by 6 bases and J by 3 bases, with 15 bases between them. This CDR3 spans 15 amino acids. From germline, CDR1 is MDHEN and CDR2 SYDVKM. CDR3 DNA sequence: TGTGCCAGCAGCCTAGGGGCGCCTCTCAATCAGCCCCAGCATTTT. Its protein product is CASSLGAPLNQPQHF.

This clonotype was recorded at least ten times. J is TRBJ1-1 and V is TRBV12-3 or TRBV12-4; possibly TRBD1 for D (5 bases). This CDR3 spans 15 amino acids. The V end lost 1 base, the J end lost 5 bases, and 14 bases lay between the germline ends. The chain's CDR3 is CASSLEGRVGTEAFF. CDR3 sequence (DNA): TGTGCCAGCAGTTTAGAAGGCAGGGTAGGAACTGAAGCTTTCTTT.

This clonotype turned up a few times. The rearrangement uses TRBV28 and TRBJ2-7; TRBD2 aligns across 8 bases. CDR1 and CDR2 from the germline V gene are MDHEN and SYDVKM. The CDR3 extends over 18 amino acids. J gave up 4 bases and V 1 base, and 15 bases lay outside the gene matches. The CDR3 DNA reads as TGTGCCAGCAGTTTATCCTTCGGGAGGGGATTAGGGATATACGAGCAGTACTTC. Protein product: CASSLSFGRGLGIYEQYF.

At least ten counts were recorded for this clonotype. As DNA, the CDR3 is TGTGCCAGCAGTTTGAGGGGGGGCGCAGGGAACACTGAAGCTTTCTTT. This translates into CASSLRGGAGNTEAFF. V gene TRBV12-3 or TRBV12-4 combines with J gene TRBJ1-1, with D tentatively TRBD1 (6 bases). CDR3 size: 16 residues. V was cut by 3 bases and J by 1 base, with 15 bases left in between.

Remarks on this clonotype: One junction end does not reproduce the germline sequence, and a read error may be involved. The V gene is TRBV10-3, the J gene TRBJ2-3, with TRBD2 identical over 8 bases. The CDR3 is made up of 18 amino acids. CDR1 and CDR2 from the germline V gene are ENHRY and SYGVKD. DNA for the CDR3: TGTGCCTTCAGTCCCAGCGGGAGAGATTGGAGTGGCACAGATACGCAGTATTTT. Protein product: CAFSPSGRDWSGTDTQYF.

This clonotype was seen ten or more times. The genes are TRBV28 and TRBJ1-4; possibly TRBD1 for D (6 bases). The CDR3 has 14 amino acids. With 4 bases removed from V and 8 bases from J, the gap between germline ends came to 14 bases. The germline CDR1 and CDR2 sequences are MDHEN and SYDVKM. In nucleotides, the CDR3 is TGTGCCAGCAGTTCGGGACAAGAAGAGGAAAAACTGTTTTTT. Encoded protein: CASSSGQEEEKLFF.

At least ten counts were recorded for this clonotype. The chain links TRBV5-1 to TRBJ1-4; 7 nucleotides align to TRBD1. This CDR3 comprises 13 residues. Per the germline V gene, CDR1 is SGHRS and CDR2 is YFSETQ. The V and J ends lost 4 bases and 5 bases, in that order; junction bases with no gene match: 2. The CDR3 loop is CASSGTVNEKLFF. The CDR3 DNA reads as TGCGCCAGCAGCGGGACAGTGAATGAAAAACTGTTTTTT.

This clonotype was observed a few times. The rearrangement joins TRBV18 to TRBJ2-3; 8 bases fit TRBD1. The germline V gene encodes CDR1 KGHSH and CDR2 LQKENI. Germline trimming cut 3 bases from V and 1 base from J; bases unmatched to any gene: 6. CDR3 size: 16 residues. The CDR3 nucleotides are TGTGCCAGCTCACCCGACAGGGGATCTGGCACAGATACGCAGTATTTT. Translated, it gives CASSPDRGSGTDTQYF.

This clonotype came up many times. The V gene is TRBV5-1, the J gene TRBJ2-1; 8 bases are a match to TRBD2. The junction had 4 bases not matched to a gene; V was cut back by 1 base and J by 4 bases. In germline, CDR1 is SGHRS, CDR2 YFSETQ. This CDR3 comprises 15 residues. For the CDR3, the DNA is TGCGCCAGCAGCTTGACGGTAGCGGGATACAATGAGCAGTTCTTC. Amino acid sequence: CASSLTVAGYNEQFF.

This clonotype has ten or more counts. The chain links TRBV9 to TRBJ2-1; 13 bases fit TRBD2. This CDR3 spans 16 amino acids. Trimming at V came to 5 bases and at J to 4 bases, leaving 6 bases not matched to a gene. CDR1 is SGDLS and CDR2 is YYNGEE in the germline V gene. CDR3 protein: CASSGTSGTPYNEQFF. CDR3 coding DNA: TGTGCCAGCAGTGGGACTAGCGGGACCCCTTACAATGAGCAGTTCTTC.

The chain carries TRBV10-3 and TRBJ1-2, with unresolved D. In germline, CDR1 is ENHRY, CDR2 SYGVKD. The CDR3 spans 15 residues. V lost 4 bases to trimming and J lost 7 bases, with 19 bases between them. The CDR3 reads CAISGSGTFPLGYTF. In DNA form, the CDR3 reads TGTGCCATCAGTGGGTCGGGAACGTTCCCTCTTGGCTACACCTTC.